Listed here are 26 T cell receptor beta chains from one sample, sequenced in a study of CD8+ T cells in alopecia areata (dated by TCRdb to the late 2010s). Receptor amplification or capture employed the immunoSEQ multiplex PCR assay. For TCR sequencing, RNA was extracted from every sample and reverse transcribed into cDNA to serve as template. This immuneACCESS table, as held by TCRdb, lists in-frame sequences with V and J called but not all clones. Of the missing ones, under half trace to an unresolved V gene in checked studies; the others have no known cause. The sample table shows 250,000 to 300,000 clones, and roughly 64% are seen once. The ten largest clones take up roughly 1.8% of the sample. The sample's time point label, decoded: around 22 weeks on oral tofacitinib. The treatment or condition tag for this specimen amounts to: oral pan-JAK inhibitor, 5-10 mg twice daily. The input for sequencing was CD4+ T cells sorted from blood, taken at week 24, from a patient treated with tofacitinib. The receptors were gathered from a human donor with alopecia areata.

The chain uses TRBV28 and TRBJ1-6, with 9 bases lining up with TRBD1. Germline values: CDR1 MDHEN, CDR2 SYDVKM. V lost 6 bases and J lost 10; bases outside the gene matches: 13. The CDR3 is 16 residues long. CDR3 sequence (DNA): TGTGCCAGCAGCCGACCCGGACAGGGGAGAGGCTCACCCCTCCACTTT. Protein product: CASSRPGQGRGSPLHF. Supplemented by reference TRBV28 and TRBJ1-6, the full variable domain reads DVKVTQSSRYLVKRTGEKVFLECVQDMDHENMFWYRQDPGLGLRLIYFSYDVKMKEKGDIPEGYSVSREKKERFSLILESASTNQTSMYLCASSRPGQGRGSPLHFGNGTRLTVT.

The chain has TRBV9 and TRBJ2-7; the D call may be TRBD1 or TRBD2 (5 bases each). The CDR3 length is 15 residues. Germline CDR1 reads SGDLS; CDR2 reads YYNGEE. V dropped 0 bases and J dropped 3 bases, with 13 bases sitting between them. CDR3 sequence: CASSVVPGPIYEQYF. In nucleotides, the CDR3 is TGTGCCAGCAGCGTAGTACCGGGACCGATCTACGAGCAGTACTTC.

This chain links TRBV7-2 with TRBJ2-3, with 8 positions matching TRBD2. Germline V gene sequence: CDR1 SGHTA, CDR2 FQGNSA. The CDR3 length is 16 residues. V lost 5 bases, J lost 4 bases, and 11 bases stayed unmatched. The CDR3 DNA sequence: TGTGCCAGCAGCCCCCTCGGGGGAGCGGGGGCAGATACGCAGTATTTT. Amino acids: CASSPLGGAGADTQYF.

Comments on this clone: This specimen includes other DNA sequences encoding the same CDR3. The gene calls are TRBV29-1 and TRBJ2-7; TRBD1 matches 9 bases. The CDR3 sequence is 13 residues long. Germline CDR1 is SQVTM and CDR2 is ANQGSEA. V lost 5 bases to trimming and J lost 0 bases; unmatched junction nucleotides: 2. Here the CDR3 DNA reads TGCAGCGTTCGACAGGGGGGCTCCTACGAGCAGTACTTC. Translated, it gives CSVRQGGSYEQYF.

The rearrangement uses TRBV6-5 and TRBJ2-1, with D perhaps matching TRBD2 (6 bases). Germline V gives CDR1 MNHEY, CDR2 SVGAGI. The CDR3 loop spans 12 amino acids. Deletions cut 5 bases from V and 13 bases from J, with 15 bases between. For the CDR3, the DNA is TGTGCCAGCAGTAAGACCCGGGACTTTCAGTTCTTC. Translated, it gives CASSKTRDFQFF.

The CDR3 region has the DNA TGTGCCAGCAGCTTCCTAGCGGGGAGCTCCTACGAGCAGTACTTC. Protein sequence: CASSFLAGSSYEQYF. This rearrangement joins TRBV5-6 to TRBJ2-7; TRBD2 matches at 9 bases. The length of the CDR3 is 15 residues. Germline V gene lookup returns CDR1 SGHDT and CDR2 YYEEEE. V shed 2 bases and J 0 bases; nucleotides not matched to a gene: 3.

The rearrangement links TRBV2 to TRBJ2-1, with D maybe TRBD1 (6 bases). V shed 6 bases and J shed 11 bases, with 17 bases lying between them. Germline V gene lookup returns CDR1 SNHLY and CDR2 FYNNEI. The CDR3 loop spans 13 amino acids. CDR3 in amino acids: CASSKTGLGKQFF. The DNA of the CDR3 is TGTGCCAGCAGCAAGACAGGCTTGGGGAAGCAGTTCTTC.

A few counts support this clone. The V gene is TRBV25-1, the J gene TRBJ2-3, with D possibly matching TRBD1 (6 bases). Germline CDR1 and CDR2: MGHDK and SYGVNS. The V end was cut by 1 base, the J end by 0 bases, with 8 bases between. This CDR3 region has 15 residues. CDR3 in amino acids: CASSEFRGSTDTQYF. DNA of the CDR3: TGTGCCAGCAGTGAATTTAGGGGGAGCACAGATACGCAGTATTTT. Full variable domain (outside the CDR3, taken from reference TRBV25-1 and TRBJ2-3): EADIYQTPRYLVIGTGKKITLECSQTMGHDKMYWYQQDPGMELHLIHYSYGVNSTEKGDLSSESTVSRIRTEHFPLTLESARPSHTSQYLCASSEFRGSTDTQYFGPGTRLTVL.

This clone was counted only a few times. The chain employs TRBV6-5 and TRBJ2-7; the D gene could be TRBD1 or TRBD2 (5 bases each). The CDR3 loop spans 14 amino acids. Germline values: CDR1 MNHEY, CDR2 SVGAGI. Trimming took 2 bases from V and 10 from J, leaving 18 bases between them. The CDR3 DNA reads TGTGCCAGCAGTTACGGGGGTTGGGGCAGGGACCAGTACTTC. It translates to CASSYGGWGRDQYF.

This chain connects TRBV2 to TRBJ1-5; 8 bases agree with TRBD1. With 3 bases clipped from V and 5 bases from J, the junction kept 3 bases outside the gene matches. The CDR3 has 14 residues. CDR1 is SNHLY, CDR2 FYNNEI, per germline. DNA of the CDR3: TGTGCCAGCAGTGAGGAACAGGGGGATCAGCCCCAGCATTTT. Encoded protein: CASSEEQGDQPQHF.

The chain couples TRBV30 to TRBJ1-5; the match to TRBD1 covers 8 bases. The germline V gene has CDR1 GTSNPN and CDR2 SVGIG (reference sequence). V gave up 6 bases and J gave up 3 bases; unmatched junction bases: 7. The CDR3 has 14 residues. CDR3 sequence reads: CACETGVYNQPQHF. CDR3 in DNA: TGTGCCTGCGAGACAGGGGTTTACAATCAGCCCCAGCATTTT. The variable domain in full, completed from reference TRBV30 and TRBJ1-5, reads SQTIHQWPATLVQPVGSPLSLECTVEGTSNPNLYWYRQAAGRGLQLLFYSVGIGQISSEVPQNLSASRPQDRQFILSSKKLLLSDSGFYLCACETGVYNQPQHFGDGTRLSIL.

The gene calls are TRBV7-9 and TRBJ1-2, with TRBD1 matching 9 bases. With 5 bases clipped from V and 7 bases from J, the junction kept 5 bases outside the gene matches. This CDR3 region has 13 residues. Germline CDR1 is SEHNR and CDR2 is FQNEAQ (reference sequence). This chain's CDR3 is CASSAGTGLGYTF. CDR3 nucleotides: TGTGCCAGCAGCGCGGGGACAGGGCTTGGCTACACCTTC.

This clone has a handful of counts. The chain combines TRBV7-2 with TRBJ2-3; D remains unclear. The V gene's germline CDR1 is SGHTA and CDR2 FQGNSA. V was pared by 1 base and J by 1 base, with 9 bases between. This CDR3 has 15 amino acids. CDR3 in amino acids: CASSLGPGGTDTQYF. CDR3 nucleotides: TGTGCCAGCAGCTTAGGGCCAGGAGGCACAGATACGCAGTATTTT.

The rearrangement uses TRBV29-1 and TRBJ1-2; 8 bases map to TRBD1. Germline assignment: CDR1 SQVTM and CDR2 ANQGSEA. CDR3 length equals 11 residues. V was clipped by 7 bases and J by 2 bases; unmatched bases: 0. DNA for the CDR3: TGCAGCGGGACAGGGAACTATGGCTACACCTTC. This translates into CSGTGNYGYTF.

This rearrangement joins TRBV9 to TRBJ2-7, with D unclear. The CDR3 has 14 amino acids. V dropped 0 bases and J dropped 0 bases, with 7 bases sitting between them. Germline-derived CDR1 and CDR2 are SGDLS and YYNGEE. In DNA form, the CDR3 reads TGTGCCAGCAGCGTAGAACCCCACTCCTACGAGCAGTACTTC. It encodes CASSVEPHSYEQYF.

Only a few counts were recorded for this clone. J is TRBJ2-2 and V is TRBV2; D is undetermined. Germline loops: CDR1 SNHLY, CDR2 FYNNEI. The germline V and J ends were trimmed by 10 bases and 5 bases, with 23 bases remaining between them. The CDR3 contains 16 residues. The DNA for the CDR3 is TGTGCCACACGAGAAGGCCGAAACACCCGGACCGGGGAGCTGTTTTTT. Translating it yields CATREGRNTRTGELFF.

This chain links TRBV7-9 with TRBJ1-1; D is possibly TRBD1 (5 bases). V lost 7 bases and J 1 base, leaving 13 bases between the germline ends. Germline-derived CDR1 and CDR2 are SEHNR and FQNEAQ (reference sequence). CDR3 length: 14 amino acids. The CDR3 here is CASTPWGGNTEAFF. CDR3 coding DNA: TGTGCCAGCACCCCATGGGGGGGGAACACTGAAGCTTTCTTT. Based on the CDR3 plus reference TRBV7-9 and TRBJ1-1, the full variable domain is DTGVSQNPRHKITKRGQNVTFRCDPISEHNRLYWYRQTLGQGPEFLTYFQNEAQLEKSRLLSDRFSAERPKGSFSTLEIQRTEQGDSAMYLCASTPWGGNTEAFFGQGTRLTVV.

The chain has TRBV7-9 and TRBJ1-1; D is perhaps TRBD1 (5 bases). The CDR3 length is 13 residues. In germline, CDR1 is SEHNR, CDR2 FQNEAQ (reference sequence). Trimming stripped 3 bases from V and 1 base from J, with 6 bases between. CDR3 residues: CASSFRANTEAFF. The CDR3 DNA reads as TGTGCCAGCAGCTTCAGGGCGAACACTGAAGCTTTCTTT.

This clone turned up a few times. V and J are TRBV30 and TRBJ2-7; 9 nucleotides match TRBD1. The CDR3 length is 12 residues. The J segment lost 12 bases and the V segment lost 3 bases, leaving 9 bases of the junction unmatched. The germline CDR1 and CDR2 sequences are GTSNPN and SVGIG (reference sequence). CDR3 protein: CAWSGQGYVSYF. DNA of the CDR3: TGTGCCTGGAGCGGACAGGGGTACGTTTCGTACTTC. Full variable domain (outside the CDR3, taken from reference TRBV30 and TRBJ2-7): SQTIHQWPATLVQPVGSPLSLECTVEGTSNPNLYWYRQAAGRGLQLLFYSVGIGQISSEVPQNLSASRPQDRQFILSSKKLLLSDSGFYLCAWSGQGYVSYFGPGTRLTVT.

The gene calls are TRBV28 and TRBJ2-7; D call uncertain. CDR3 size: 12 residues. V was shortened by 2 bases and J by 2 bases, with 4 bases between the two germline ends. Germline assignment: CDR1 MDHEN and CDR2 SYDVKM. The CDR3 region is CASSLAAYEQYF. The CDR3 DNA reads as TGTGCCAGCAGTTTAGCGGCCTACGAGCAGTACTTC.

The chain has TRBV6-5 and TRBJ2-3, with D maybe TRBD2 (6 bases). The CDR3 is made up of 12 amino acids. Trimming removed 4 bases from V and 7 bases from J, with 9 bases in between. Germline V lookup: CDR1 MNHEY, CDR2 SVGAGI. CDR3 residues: CASSLGGHTQYF. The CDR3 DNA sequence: TGTGCCAGCAGTTTGGGAGGACATACGCAGTATTTT.

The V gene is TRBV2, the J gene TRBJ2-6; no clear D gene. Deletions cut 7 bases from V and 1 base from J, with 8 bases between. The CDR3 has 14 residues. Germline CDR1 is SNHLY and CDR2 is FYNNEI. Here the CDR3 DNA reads TGTGCCAGCACGGAACCTTCTGGGGCCAACGTCCTGACTTTC. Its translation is CASTEPSGANVLTF. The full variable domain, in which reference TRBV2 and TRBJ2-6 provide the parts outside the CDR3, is EPEVTQTPSHQVTQMGQEVILRCVPISNHLYFYWYRQILGQKVEFLVSFYNNEISEKSEIFDDQFSVERPDGSNFTLKIRSTKLEDSAMYFCASTEPSGANVLTFGAGSRLTVL.

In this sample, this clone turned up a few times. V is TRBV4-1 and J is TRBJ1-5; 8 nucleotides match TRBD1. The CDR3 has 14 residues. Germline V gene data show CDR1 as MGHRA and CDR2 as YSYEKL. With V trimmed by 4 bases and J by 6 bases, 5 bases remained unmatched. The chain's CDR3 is CASSRGQGGQPQHF. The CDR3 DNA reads TGCGCCAGCAGCCGCGGACAGGGTGGTCAGCCCCAGCATTTT.

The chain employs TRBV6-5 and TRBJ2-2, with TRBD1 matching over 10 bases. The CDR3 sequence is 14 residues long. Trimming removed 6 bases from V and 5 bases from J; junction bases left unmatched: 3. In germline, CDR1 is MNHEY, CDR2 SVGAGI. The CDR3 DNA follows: TGTGCCAGCAGAGACAGGGGGCTTACCGGGGAGCTGTTTTTT. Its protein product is CASRDRGLTGELFF.

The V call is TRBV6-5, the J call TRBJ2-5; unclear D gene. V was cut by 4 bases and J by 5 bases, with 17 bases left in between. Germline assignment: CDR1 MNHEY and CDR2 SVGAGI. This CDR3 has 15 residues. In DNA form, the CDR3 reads TGTGCCAGCAGTTTCCTTAGAACGTCCGGGGAGACCCAGTACTTC. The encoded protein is CASSFLRTSGETQYF.

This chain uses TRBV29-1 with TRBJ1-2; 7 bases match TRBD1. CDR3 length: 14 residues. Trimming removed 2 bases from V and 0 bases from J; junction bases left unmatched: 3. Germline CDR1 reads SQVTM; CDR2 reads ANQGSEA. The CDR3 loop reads CSVEMGQSNYGYTF. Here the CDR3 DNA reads TGCAGCGTTGAAATGGGACAGTCTAACTATGGCTACACCTTC.